A selection of T cell receptor beta chains follows, all from one sample in a study of blood T cell repertoires in COVID-19. The table came from immunoSEQ multiplex PCR; TCRdb's copy has only in-frame clones and leaves some out. The sample includes around 120,000 clones, 90% of them seen just once. Sequenced material: peripheral blood. The receptor set was obtained from a human donor with active COVID-19. The donor label of this sample is uncertain. Both conserved end residues are part of each CDR3. The order of the fields is V gene, D gene, J gene, CDR3 protein. The D gene is left open where the match is weak.

v_call: TRBV7-6; d_call: TRBD1; j_call: TRBJ1-1; cdr3_aa: CASSLVGVLGDRDTEAFF
v_call: TRBV19; d_call: -; j_call: TRBJ1-5; cdr3_aa: CASKVSRDQPQHF
v_call: TRBV7-9; d_call: -; j_call: TRBJ1-6; cdr3_aa: CASSFGGDSPLHF
v_call: TRBV3-1/TRBV3-2; d_call: -; j_call: TRBJ1-4; cdr3_aa: CASSQNPSNGFEKLFF
v_call: TRBV6-2/TRBV6-3; d_call: TRBD1; j_call: TRBJ1-2; cdr3_aa: CASSEDRGNYGYTF
v_call: TRBV7-2; d_call: -; j_call: TRBJ2-1; cdr3_aa: CASSLGADNEQFF
v_call: TRBV7-8; d_call: -; j_call: TRBJ2-1; cdr3_aa: CASSLAGGRFSSADEQFF
v_call: TRBV6-5; d_call: TRBD2; j_call: TRBJ2-7; cdr3_aa: CASLTSGRVYEQYF
v_call: TRBV7-6; d_call: TRBD2; j_call: TRBJ2-1; cdr3_aa: CASSPETSGSSYNEQFF
v_call: TRBV6-2/TRBV6-3; d_call: TRBD2; j_call: TRBJ2-1; cdr3_aa: CASSYPGTSGGAYNEQFF
v_call: TRBV28; d_call: -; j_call: TRBJ2-7; cdr3_aa: CASSLFYEQYF
v_call: TRBV30; d_call: -; j_call: TRBJ1-1; cdr3_aa: CAFRGSMNTEAFF
v_call: TRBV9; d_call: TRBD1; j_call: TRBJ1-2; cdr3_aa: CASSVAGGMDYGYTF
v_call: TRBV6-5; d_call: -; j_call: TRBJ1-2; cdr3_aa: CASSRDIFGYTF
v_call: TRBV19; d_call: TRBD1; j_call: TRBJ2-7; cdr3_aa: CASSIGQGAYEQYF
v_call: TRBV11-2; d_call: TRBD1; j_call: TRBJ1-1; cdr3_aa: CASSFLTGGIMNTEAFF
v_call: TRBV5-6; d_call: -; j_call: TRBJ1-1; cdr3_aa: CASTDVGGLRAFF
v_call: TRBV5-1; d_call: -; j_call: TRBJ1-4; cdr3_aa: CASSLARQGSEKLFF
v_call: TRBV7-9; d_call: TRBD1; j_call: TRBJ1-2; cdr3_aa: CASSAWTGSIGGYTF
v_call: TRBV6-5; d_call: -; j_call: TRBJ2-7; cdr3_aa: CASSTGRVSYEQYF
v_call: TRBV19; d_call: -; j_call: TRBJ1-5; cdr3_aa: CASSIRTAGNQPQHF
v_call: TRBV5-6; d_call: TRBD1; j_call: TRBJ2-5; cdr3_aa: CASSLGSGGVQETQYF
v_call: TRBV19; d_call: TRBD1; j_call: TRBJ2-7; cdr3_aa: CASSASGGSSYEQYF
v_call: TRBV7-9; d_call: -; j_call: TRBJ2-3; cdr3_aa: CASSSGAGPFITDTQYF
v_call: TRBV3-1/TRBV3-2; d_call: TRBD1; j_call: TRBJ2-3; cdr3_aa: CASSPGTGTPFLADTQYF
v_call: TRBV18; d_call: TRBD1; j_call: TRBJ2-7; cdr3_aa: CASSSIRDRLYEQYF
v_call: TRBV19; d_call: -; j_call: TRBJ1-2; cdr3_aa: CASRVGQNYGYTF
v_call: TRBV11-2; d_call: TRBD1; j_call: TRBJ2-7; cdr3_aa: CASSLARTGFAYEQYF
v_call: TRBV12-5; d_call: -; j_call: TRBJ1-1; cdr3_aa: CASGLEPGTEAFF
v_call: TRBV5-1; d_call: TRBD1; j_call: TRBJ1-2; cdr3_aa: CASSSGQGAFYGYTF
v_call: TRBV9; d_call: TRBD1; j_call: TRBJ2-3; cdr3_aa: CASSVGDHRGRVTDTQYF
v_call: TRBV6-5; d_call: TRBD1; j_call: TRBJ1-1; cdr3_aa: CASSYGGTGISFF
v_call: TRBV4-2; d_call: TRBD1; j_call: TRBJ1-3; cdr3_aa: CASSQPGGTPGNTIYF
v_call: TRBV5-1; d_call: TRBD1; j_call: TRBJ2-7; cdr3_aa: CASSPIGTGLTYEQYF
v_call: TRBV11-2; d_call: -; j_call: TRBJ2-1; cdr3_aa: CASSTTRGGEQFF
v_call: TRBV5-1; d_call: -; j_call: TRBJ1-1; cdr3_aa: CASSLGDRFMNTEAFF
v_call: TRBV7-2; d_call: TRBD1; j_call: TRBJ1-1; cdr3_aa: CASSTGQGGTTDEAFF
v_call: TRBV27; d_call: -; j_call: TRBJ2-3; cdr3_aa: CASSLGGASTDTQYF
v_call: TRBV6-5; d_call: -; j_call: TRBJ2-7; cdr3_aa: CASRTIPGQPYEQYF
v_call: TRBV3-1/TRBV3-2; d_call: TRBD2; j_call: TRBJ2-1; cdr3_aa: CASSLSLRGGFYNEQFF
v_call: TRBV2; d_call: -; j_call: TRBJ1-2; cdr3_aa: CASSEAPAGPIYGYTF
v_call: TRBV3-1/TRBV3-2; d_call: TRBD2; j_call: TRBJ2-3; cdr3_aa: CASSPTSGVSTDTQYF
v_call: TRBV3-1/TRBV3-2; d_call: TRBD2; j_call: TRBJ2-1; cdr3_aa: CASSQDWASGDEQFF
v_call: TRBV6-5; d_call: -; j_call: TRBJ1-6; cdr3_aa: CASFRGTYNSPLHF
v_call: TRBV15; d_call: TRBD2; j_call: TRBJ2-2; cdr3_aa: CATSITSGSTGELFF
v_call: TRBV4-3; d_call: TRBD1; j_call: TRBJ2-7; cdr3_aa: CASSQETGGPYEQYF
v_call: TRBV11-3; d_call: TRBD2; j_call: TRBJ2-1; cdr3_aa: CASSFRSSVGGGRNEQFF
v_call: TRBV27; d_call: TRBD2; j_call: TRBJ2-5; cdr3_aa: CASRPSVAGDVETQYF
v_call: TRBV7-9; d_call: TRBD1; j_call: TRBJ2-7; cdr3_aa: CASSLVGQPYEQYF
v_call: TRBV11-2; d_call: -; j_call: TRBJ1-2; cdr3_aa: CASSLDPEGASYGYTF
v_call: TRBV6-2/TRBV6-3; d_call: TRBD1; j_call: TRBJ1-6; cdr3_aa: CASSYPTGAVGSPLHF
v_call: TRBV9; d_call: TRBD2; j_call: TRBJ2-7; cdr3_aa: CASSVEETSGGAYEQYF
v_call: TRBV5-6; d_call: TRBD1; j_call: TRBJ2-7; cdr3_aa: CASSLYTGGAYEQYF